Presented here are 4 T cell receptor beta chains from one specimen sequenced in a study of PD-L1 blockade in urothelial cancer. Measured with immunoSEQ multiplex PCR; TCRdb has only the in-frame clones, and not every one. The sample lists about 76,000 clones, about 91% seen once, with around 0.94% in the top ten. The time point denotes: peripheral blood 6 weeks after treatment start. Sequencing was performed on PBMCs, taken around atezolizumab (anti-PD-L1) treatment. These receptors originate from a woman older than 75 with urothelial cancer.

The genes are TRBV7-3 and TRBJ2-1; 7 bases fit TRBD2. The germline V gene encodes CDR1 SGHTA and CDR2 FQGTGA. This CDR3 is 15 amino acids long. The V gene end was trimmed by 5 bases and the J gene end by 0 bases; junction bases not matched to a gene: 4. The CDR3 region has the DNA TGTGCCAGCAGCCCTAGCGGAGCCTCCTACAATGAGCAGTTCTTC. Translation gives CASSPSGASYNEQFF.

This clone has only one observation. The chain recombines TRBV7-3 with TRBJ2-3; 7 bases fit TRBD2. J lost 1 base, V lost 0 bases, and 13 bases had no gene match. CDR1 and CDR2 from the germline V gene are SGHTA and FQGTGA. The length of the CDR3 is 19 residues. The CDR3 here is CASSLTGGRDFRGTDTQYF. CDR3 coding DNA: TGTGCCAGCAGCTTAACGGGGGGGAGGGATTTCCGTGGCACAGATACGCAGTATTTT.

The chain links TRBV9 to TRBJ1-1; D unresolved. Looked up from germline, CDR1 is SGDLS and CDR2 is YYNGEE. The CDR3 contains 15 residues. V was shortened by 0 bases and J by 0 bases, with 9 bases between the two germline ends. CDR3 nucleotide sequence: TGTGCCAGCAGCGTAGGTAATCTTATGAACACTGAAGCTTTCTTT. It codes for CASSVGNLMNTEAFF.

The V call is TRBV25-1, the J call TRBJ1-3; D is ambiguous. The germline V and J ends were trimmed by 6 bases and 1 base, with 13 bases remaining between them. The CDR3 is 15 amino acids. Germline CDR1 and CDR2: MGHDK and SYGVNS. In nucleotides, the CDR3 is TGTGCCAGCAGGGAGATAACTGATTCTGGAAACACCATATATTTT. It yields the protein CASREITDSGNTIYF. The variable domain in full, completed from reference TRBV25-1 and TRBJ1-3, reads EADIYQTPRYLVIGTGKKITLECSQTMGHDKMYWYQQDPGMELHLIHYSYGVNSTEKGDLSSESTVSRIRTEHFPLTLESARPSHTSQYLCASREITDSGNTIYFGEGSWLTVV.